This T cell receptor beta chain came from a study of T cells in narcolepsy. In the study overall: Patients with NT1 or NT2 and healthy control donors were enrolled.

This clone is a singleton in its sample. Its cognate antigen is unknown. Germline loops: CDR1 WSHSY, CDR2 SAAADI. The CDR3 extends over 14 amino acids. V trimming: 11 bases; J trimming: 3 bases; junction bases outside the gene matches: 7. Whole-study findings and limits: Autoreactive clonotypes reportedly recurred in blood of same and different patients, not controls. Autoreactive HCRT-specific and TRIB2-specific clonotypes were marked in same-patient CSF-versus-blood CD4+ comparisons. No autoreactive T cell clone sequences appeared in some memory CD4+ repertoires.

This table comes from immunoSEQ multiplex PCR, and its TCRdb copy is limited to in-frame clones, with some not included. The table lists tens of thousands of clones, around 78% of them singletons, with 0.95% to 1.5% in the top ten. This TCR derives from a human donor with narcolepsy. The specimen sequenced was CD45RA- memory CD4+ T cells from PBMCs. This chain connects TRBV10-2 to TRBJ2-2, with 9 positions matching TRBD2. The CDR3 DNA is TGCGCCGCCCGAGTAGCGGGGGACACCGGGGAGCTGTTTTTT. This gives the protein CAARVAGDTGELFF.